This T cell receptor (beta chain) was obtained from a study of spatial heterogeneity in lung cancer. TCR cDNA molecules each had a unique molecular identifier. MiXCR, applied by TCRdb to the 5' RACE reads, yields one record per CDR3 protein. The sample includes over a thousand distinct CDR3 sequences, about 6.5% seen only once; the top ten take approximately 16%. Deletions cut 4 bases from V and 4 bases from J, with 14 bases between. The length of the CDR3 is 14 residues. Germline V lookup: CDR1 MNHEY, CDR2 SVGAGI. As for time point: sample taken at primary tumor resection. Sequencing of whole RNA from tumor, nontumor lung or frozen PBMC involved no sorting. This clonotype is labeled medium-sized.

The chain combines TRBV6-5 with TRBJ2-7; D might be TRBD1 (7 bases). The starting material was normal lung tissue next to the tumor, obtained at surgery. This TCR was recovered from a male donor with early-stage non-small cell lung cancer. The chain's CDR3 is CASSWGGTEYEQYF. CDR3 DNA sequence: TGTGCCAGCAGTTGGGGCGGGACAGAGTACGAGCAGTACTTC.